Listed below are T cell receptor beta chains from one sample, sequenced in a study of T cells in Graves' hyperthyroidism and ophthalmopathy. From the multiplex PCR reads, TCRdb called clonotypes with MiXCR, one entry per CDR3 protein. The repertoire has hundreds of thousands of distinct CDR3 sequences, less than 15% of them found once; the top ten carry roughly 10%. What was sequenced was blood. The receptor source for this set is a woman aged 18-29 years with Graves' hyperthyroidism. Both conserved end residues are part of each CDR3. A D gene is named only where the DNA matches it firmly. Clone size is stated in some rows and not others, as once, few, many or a class when expanded.

size | D | length | J | V | CDR3 | DNA
many | TRBD2 | 18 | TRBJ2-1 | TRBV20-1 | CSAVGLAGGESSYNEQFF | TGCAGTGCCGTGGGGCTAGCGGGAGGGGAGAGCTCCTACAATGAGCAGTTCTTC
few | . | 15 | TRBJ1-5 | TRBV15 | CATSRDQGKNQPQHF | TGTGCCACCAGCAGAGATCAAGGGAAAAATCAGCCCCAGCATTTT
many | . | 11 | TRBJ2-5 | TRBV11-2 | CASSLRQTQYF | TGTGCCAGCAGCTTACGTCAGACCCAGTACTTC
many | . | 15 | TRBJ1-1 | TRBV20-1 | CSAQVPNRAGTEAFF | TGCAGTGCTCAAGTACCTAACAGGGCCGGGACTGAAGCTTTCTTT
few | TRBD1 | 16 | TRBJ1-1 | TRBV7-9 | CASSPDRGRVNTEAFF | TGTGCCAGCAGCCCGGACAGGGGGCGCGTGAACACTGAAGCTTTCTTT
. | . | 17 | TRBJ2-5 | TRBV20-1 | CSARDRGTRGRRETQYF | TGCAGTGCTAGAGATCGGGGGACGAGGGGGCGCCGGGAGACCCAGTACTTC
many | . | 14 | TRBJ1-5 | TRBV28 | CASLQGGSNQPQHF | TGTGCCAGCCTACAGGGTGGGAGCAATCAGCCCCAGCATTTT
few | TRBD2 | 16 | TRBJ2-1 | TRBV7-9 | CASTLGSGRVYNEQFF | TGTGCCAGCACCTTGGGTAGCGGGAGGGTCTACAATGAGCAGTTCTTC
. | . | 16 | TRBJ2-6 | TRBV6-1 | CASKAYANSGANVLTF | TGTGCCAGCAAGGCCTATGCGAACTCTGGGGCCAACGTCCTGACTTTC
. | . | 16 | TRBJ1-3 | TRBV4-2 | CASSQDYRSSGNTIYF | TGTGCCAGCAGCCAAGATTACCGGTCCTCTGGAAACACCATATATTTT
many | . | 15 | TRBJ2-7 | TRBV2 | CASSDGLASTYEQYF | TGTGCCAGCAGCGACGGCCTAGCGTCAACCTACGAGCAGTACTTC
. | TRBD1 | 15 | TRBJ2-7 | TRBV19 | CASSPTTGARYEQYF | TGTGCCAGCTCTCCTACCACAGGGGCCCGCTACGAGCAGTACTTC
many | . | 15 | TRBJ2-7 | TRBV7-2 | CASSPPPGNTYEQYF | TGTGCCAGCAGCCCTCCCCCAGGGAATACCTACGAGCAGTACTTC
many | TRBD1 | 18 | TRBJ1-6 | TRBV2 | CASKPLRRGTTYNSPLHF | TGTGCCAGCAAACCCCTCCGCAGGGGGACAACCTATAATTCACCCCTCCACTTT
many | . | 15 | TRBJ1-1 | TRBV7-3 | CASSLLGGGNTEAFF | TGTGCCAGCAGCTTATTGGGGGGCGGAAACACTGAAGCTTTCTTT
few | TRBD1 | 14 | TRBJ1-4 | TRBV27 | CASRGQGSNEKLFF | TGTGCCAGCAGGGGACAGGGGTCTAATGAAAAACTGTTTTTT
many | . | 12 | TRBJ2-1 | TRBV7-9 | CASSFGSNEQFF | TGTGCCAGCAGCTTCGGGAGCAATGAGCAGTTCTTC
many | . | 12 | TRBJ2-1 | TRBV11-2 | CASSHSGVQQFF | TGTGCCAGCAGTCATTCAGGGGTTCAGCAGTTCTTC
many | TRBD1 | 14 | TRBJ2-7 | TRBV10-3 | CAISLDRGAYEQYF | TGTGCCATCAGTCTTGACAGGGGCGCCTACGAGCAGTACTTC
. | . | 16 | TRBJ1-6 | TRBV25-1 | CASSESLEVRNSPLHF | TGTGCCAGCAGTGAATCTCTCGAGGTCAGAAATTCACCCCTCCACTTT
. | TRBD2 | 14 | TRBJ2-7 | TRBV7-3 | CASSQLAGVNEQYF | TGTGCCAGCAGCCAACTAGCGGGAGTAAACGAGCAGTACTTC
many | TRBD2 | 17 | TRBJ2-2 | TRBV11-2 | CASSLEMAGDGTGELFF | TGTGCCAGCAGCTTAGAGATGGCGGGAGATGGCACCGGGGAGCTGTTTTTT
. | . | 18 | TRBJ1-2 | TRBV19 | CASSIGFISRQYRAGYTF | TGTGCCAGTAGTATCGGGTTCATCTCGAGGCAGTACCGAGCTGGCTACACCTTC
. | TRBD2 | 16 | TRBJ2-2 | TRBV7-3 | CASSSLSGRGVGELFF | TGTGCCAGCAGCTCACTAAGCGGGAGAGGGGTCGGGGAGCTGTTTTTT
many | . | 13 | TRBJ2-3 | TRBV13 | CACSRPSTDTQYF | TGTGCCTGCTCAAGACCTAGTACAGATACGCAGTATTTT
. | . | 12 | TRBJ2-1 | TRBV6-1 | CASSESLREQFF | TGTGCCAGCAGTGAATCCTTACGTGAGCAGTTCTTC
. | TRBD2 | 18 | TRBJ2-2 | TRBV20-1 | CSARDSGRARGNTGELFF | TGCAGTGCTAGAGATAGCGGGAGGGCGCGGGGGAACACCGGGGAGCTGTTTTTT
. | TRBD2 | 14 | TRBJ2-7 | TRBV20-1 | CSAGPSGRPYEQYF | TGCAGTGCGGGACCTAGCGGGCGACCCTACGAGCAGTACTTC
many | TRBD2 | 18 | TRBJ2-2 | TRBV29-1 | CSVEGSLAGDGTTGELFF | TGCAGCGTTGAAGGCAGTCTAGCGGGAGATGGTACCACCGGGGAGCTGTTTTTT
many | TRBD2 | 19 | TRBJ2-1 | TRBV7-8 | CASSPGRIAGAFPYNEQFF | TGTGCCAGCAGTCCCGGGAGGATAGCGGGAGCGTTTCCCTACAATGAGCAGTTCTTC
many | . | 13 | TRBJ2-7 | TRBV7-9 | CASSLSDRYEQYF | TGTGCCAGCAGCTTATCCGACAGGTACGAGCAGTACTTC
. | TRBD2 | 15 | TRBJ2-3 | TRBV6-1 | CASSASGRRTDTQYF | TGTGCCAGCAGTGCTAGCGGGAGACGCACAGATACGCAGTATTTT
once | . | 13 | TRBJ2-7 | TRBV3-1 | CASSQSPEYEQYF | TGTGCCAGCAGCCAATCCCCCGAATACGAGCAGTACTTC
. | TRBD1 | 14 | TRBJ1-4 | TRBV29-1 | CSVKGGTGYEKLFF | TGCAGCGTGAAGGGAGGGACAGGATATGAAAAACTGTTTTTT
few | . | 13 | TRBJ2-2 | TRBV20-1 | CSARGMEGGELFF | TGCAGTGCTAGAGGCATGGAGGGCGGGGAGCTGTTTTTT
few | TRBD2 | 17 | TRBJ2-2 | TRBV7-2 | CASSQTSGRATSGELFF | TGTGCCAGCAGCCAGACTAGCGGGAGGGCCACCTCCGGGGAGCTGTTTTTT
many | TRBD2 | 16 | TRBJ2-3 | TRBV30 | CAWSRKGRAGTDTQYF | TGTGCCTGGAGTCGGAAAGGGAGGGCCGGCACAGATACGCAGTATTTT
few | TRBD1 | 14 | TRBJ2-2 | TRBV12-3/TRBV12-4 | CASRRQGAGGELFF | TGTGCCAGCAGAAGACAGGGGGCAGGCGGGGAGCTGTTTTTT
. | . | 14 | TRBJ1-4 | TRBV28 | CASSLSSPNEKLFF | TGTGCCAGCAGTTTAAGCAGTCCTAATGAAAAACTGTTTTTT
once | . | 15 | TRBJ2-3 | TRBV5-1 | CASSLVGLNSDTQYF | TGCGCCAGCAGCTTGGTGGGTCTGAACTCAGATACGCAGTATTTT
many | TRBD1 | 13 | TRBJ2-7 | TRBV20-1 | CSSAGTGGYEQYF | TGCAGTTCGGCCGGGACAGGGGGCTACGAGCAGTACTTC
few | . | 15 | TRBJ2-5 | TRBV4-1 | CASSQYTGPEETQYF | TGCGCCAGCAGCCAATATACTGGGCCTGAAGAGACCCAGTACTTC
. | . | 13 | TRBJ1-2 | TRBV20-1 | CSARQQASGGYTF | TGCAGTGCTAGACAACAGGCTTCGGGAGGCTACACCTTC
. | . | 14 | TRBJ2-7 | TRBV28 | CASSLVRFSCEQYF | TGTGCCAGCAGTTTAGTGAGGTTCTCCTGCGAGCAGTACTTC
many | TRBD2 | 17 | TRBJ2-1 | TRBV30 | CAWSSVRLAGNPHEQFF | TGTGCCTGGAGTTCTGTCCGACTAGCGGGAAATCCGCATGAGCAGTTCTTC
many | . | 14 | TRBJ1-5 | TRBV5-6 | CASSLGQDGQPQHF | TGTGCCAGCAGCTTGGGACAGGACGGCCAGCCCCAGCATTTT
few | . | 15 | TRBJ2-7 | TRBV7-2 | CASSRTTGSSHEQYF | TGTGCCAGCAGTCGAACAACAGGAAGCTCCCACGAGCAGTACTTC
. | TRBD1 | 13 | TRBJ1-2 | TRBV29-1 | CSVTGTDVYGYTF | TGCAGCGTTACCGGGACAGATGTTTATGGCTACACCTTC